Many counts were recorded for the clone carrying this TCR beta chain. Researchers prepared the TCRbeta library using unique molecular identifiers, the study reports. From the PCR reads, TCRdb called clonotypes with MiXCR, one entry per CDR3 protein. The sample has more than 450,000 distinct CDR3 sequences; about a sixth are singletons. The germline V gene has CDR1 SQVTM and CDR2 ANQGSEA. With V trimmed by 6 bases and J by 6 bases, 7 bases remained unmatched. CDR3 length: 12 residues. The sample belongs to a study of T-cell reconstitution after alpha-beta-depleted transplantation in children. This clonotype was sampled from a human donor who donated a stem cell graft to a child with acute lymphoblastic leukemia. The chain joins TRBV29-1 to TRBJ2-7, with 8 bases identical to TRBD2. The source was PBMCs from the stem cell graft donor, collected from the stem cell graft. The DNA for the CDR3 is TGCAGCGTGTGCGATCTAGCGGGCGAGCAGTACTTC. This gives the protein CSVCDLAGEQYF.